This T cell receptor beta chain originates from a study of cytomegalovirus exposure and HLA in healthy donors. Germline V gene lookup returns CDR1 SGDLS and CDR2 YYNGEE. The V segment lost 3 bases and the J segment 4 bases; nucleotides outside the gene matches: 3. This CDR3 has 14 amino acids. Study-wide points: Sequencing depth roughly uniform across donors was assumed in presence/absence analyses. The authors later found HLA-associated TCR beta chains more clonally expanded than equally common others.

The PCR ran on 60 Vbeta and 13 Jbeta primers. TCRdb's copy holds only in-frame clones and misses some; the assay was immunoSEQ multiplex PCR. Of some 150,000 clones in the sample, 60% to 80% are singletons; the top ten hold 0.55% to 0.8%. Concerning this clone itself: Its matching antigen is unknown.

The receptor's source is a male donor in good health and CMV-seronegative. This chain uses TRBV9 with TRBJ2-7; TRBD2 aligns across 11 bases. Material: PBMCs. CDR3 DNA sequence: TGTGCCAGCAGCGCCGGGACTAGCGGTTACGAGCAGTACTTC. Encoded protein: CASSAGTSGYEQYF.